The following is a T cell receptor (beta chain) sequence with its context. Assay used: immunoSEQ multiplex PCR; TCRdb lists only in-frame clones, some missing. The sample gives 110,000 to 150,000 clones, around nine tenths of which show up once; over 3% is in the top ten. The source of the sample is a study of T cell responses to AZD1222 COVID-19 vaccine. Trimming shortened V by 6 bases and J by 6 bases, and 15 bases separated the two germline ends. There are 14 residues in the CDR3. Looked up from germline, CDR1 is ENHRY and CDR2 is SYGVKD. The sequences come from peripheral blood, collected 28 days after the second AZD1222 dose. The chain recombines TRBV10-3 with TRBJ2-1, with D tentatively TRBD1 or TRBD2 (6 bases each). The TCR originated in an adult who received the AZD1222 COVID-19 vaccine. The CDR3 spells CAISSSEGGNEQFF. In DNA form, the CDR3 reads TGTGCCATCAGCTCAAGCGAGGGGGGCAATGAGCAGTTCTTC.